This T cell receptor (beta chain) was observed in a study of a mutant IDH1 vaccine in newly diagnosed glioma. Overall study: Treated patients had a mean age of about 40 years and a roughly 60% male, 37.5% female split. Patients previously underwent radiotherapy, temozolomide, or both, and most underwent both.

The germline V gene encodes CDR1 KGHSH and CDR2 LQKENI. Trimming left V 3 bases short and J 11 bases short, with 16 bases between. The CDR3 spans 13 residues. This table comes from immunoSEQ multiplex PCR, and its TCRdb copy is limited to in-frame clones, with some not included. The profile shows about 56,000 clones, around 86% of them singletons. As concerns this clone: Its antigen is as yet unknown.

Described time point: week 23, last vaccination. What each vaccine dose contained was 300 ug of mutant IDH1 20-mer peptide, accompanied by topical imiquimod. Here the sequenced sample was PBMCs, taken from a glioma patient whose treatment included an IDH1 peptide vaccine. This receptor was identified in a man aged 35 to 55 with glioma. This sequence joins TRBV18 and TRBJ1-1, with D perhaps matching TRBD1 (6 bases). CDR3 residues: CASSPKTTGAAFF. For the CDR3, the DNA is TGTGCCAGCTCACCGAAGACGACAGGAGCCGCTTTCTTT.